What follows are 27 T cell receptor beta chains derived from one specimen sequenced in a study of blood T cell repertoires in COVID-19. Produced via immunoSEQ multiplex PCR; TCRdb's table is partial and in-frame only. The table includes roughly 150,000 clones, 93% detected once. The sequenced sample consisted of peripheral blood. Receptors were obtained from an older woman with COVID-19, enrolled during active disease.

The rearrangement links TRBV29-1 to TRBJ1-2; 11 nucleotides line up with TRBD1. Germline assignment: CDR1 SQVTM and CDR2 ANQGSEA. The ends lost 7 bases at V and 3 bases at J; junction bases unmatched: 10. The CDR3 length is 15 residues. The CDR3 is CSAALGTGGYYGYTF. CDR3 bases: TGCAGCGCCGCGCTTGGGACAGGGGGGTACTATGGCTACACCTTC.

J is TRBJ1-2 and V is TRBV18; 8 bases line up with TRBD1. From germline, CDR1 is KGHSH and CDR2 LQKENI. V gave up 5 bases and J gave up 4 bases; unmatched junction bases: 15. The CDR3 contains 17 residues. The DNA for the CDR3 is TGTGCCAGCTCAGCCGGTATCGTCAGGGGGCCCTCCTATGGCTACACCTTC. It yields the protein CASSAGIVRGPSYGYTF. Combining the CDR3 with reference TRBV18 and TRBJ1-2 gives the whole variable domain NAGVMQNPRHLVRRRGQEARLRCSPMKGHSHVYWYRQLPEEGLKFMVYLQKENIIDESGMPKERFSAEFPKEGPSILRIQQVVRGDSAAYFCASSAGIVRGPSYGYTFGSGTRLTVV.

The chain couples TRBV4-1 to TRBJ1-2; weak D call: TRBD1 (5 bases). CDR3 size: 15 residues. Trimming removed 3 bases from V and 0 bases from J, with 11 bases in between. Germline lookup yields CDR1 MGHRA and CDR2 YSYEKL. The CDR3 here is CASSHRETANYGYTF. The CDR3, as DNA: TGCGCCAGCAGCCACCGCGAGACAGCTAACTATGGCTACACCTTC.

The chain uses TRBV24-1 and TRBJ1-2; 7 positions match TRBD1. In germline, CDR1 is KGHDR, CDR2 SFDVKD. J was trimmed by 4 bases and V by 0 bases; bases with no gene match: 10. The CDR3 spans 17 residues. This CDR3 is CATSDLDRDGYRYGYTF. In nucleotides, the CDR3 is TGTGCCACCAGTGATTTGGACAGGGATGGCTACCGCTATGGCTACACCTTC.

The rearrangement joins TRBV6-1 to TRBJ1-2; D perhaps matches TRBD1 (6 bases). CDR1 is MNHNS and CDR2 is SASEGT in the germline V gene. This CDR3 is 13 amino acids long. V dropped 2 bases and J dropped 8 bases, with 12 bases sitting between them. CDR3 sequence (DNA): TGTGCCAGCAGTGAAACGTATGGGGGCGGCTACACCTTC. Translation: CASSETYGGGYTF.

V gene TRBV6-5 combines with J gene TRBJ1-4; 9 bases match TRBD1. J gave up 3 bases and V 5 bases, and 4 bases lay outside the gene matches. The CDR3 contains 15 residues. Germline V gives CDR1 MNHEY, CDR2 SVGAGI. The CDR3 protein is CASSPGQGSNEKLFF. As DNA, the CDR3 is TGTGCCAGCAGTCCCGGACAGGGGTCTAATGAAAAACTGTTTTTT.

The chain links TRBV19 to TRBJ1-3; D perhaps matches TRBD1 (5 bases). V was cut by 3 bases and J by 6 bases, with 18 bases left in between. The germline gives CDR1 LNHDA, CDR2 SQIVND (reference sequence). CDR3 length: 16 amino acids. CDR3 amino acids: CASSILNRQRENTIYF. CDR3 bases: TGTGCCAGTAGTATTCTTAATCGACAGCGGGAAAACACCATATATTTT.

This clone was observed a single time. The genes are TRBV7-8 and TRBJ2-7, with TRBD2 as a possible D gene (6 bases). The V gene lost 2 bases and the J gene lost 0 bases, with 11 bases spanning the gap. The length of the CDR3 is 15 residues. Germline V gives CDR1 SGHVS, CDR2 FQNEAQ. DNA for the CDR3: TGTGCCAGCAGCTTACTGGGGGGTAGCTCCTACGAGCAGTACTTC. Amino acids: CASSLLGGSSYEQYF. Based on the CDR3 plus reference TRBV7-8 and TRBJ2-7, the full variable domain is GAGVSQSPRYKVAKRGQDVALRCDPISGHVSLFWYQQALGQGPEFLTYFQNEAQLDKSGLPSDRFFAERPEGSVSTLKIQRTQQEDSAVYLCASSLLGGSSYEQYFGPGTRLTVT.

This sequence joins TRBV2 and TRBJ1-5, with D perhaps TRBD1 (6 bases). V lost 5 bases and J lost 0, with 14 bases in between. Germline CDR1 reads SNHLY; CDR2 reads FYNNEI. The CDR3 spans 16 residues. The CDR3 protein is CASSLDSPFSNQPQHF. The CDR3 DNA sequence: TGTGCCAGCAGTTTGGACAGCCCCTTTAGCAATCAGCCCCAGCATTTT.

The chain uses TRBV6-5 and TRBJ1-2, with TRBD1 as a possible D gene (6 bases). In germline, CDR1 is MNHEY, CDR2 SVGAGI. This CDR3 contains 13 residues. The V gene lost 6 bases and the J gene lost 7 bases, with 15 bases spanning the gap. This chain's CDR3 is CASSRSGGGGYTF. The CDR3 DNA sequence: TGTGCCAGCAGCCGTAGCGGGGGCGGTGGCTACACCTTC.

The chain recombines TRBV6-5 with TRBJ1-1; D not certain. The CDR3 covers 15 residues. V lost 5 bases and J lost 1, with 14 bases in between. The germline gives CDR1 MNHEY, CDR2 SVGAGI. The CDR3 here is CASSPGAPENTEAFF. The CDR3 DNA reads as TGTGCCAGCAGTCCGGGTGCCCCGGAGAACACTGAAGCTTTCTTT.

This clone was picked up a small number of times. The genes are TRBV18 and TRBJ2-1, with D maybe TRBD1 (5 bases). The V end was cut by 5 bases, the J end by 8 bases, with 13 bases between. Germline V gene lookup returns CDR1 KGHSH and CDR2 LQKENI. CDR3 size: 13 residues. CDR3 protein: CASSAPQGYEQFF. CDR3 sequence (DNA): TGTGCCAGCTCAGCCCCGCAGGGCTATGAGCAGTTCTTC.

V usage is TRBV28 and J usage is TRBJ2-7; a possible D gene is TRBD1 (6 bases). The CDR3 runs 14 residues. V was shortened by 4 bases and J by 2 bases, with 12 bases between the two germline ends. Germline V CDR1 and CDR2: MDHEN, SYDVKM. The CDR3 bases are TGTGCCAGCAGTTCCCTGGACAGTCCCTACGAGCAGTACTTC. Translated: CASSSLDSPYEQYF.

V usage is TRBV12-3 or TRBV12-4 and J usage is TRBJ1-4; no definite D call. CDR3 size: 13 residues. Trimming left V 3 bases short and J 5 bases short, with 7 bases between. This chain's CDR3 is CASSFTGNEKLFF. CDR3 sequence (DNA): TGTGCCAGCAGTTTTACGGGGAATGAAAAACTGTTTTTT.

DNA of the CDR3: TGTGCCAGCAGCTTACAGGGCCGCGGCCAGCCCCAGCATTTT. Amino acids: CASSLQGRGQPQHF. The rearrangement uses TRBV5-4 and TRBJ1-5; D is perhaps TRBD1 (6 bases). V gave up 2 bases and J gave up 7 bases, with 13 bases separating them. CDR3 length: 14 amino acids. Germline values: CDR1 SGHNT, CDR2 YYREEE (reference sequence).

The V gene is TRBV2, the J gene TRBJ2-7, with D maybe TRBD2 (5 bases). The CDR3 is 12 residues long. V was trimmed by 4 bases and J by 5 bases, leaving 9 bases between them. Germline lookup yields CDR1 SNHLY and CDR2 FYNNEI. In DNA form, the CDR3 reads TGTGCCAGCAGTGTTGAGAGGGACGAGCAGTACTTC. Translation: CASSVERDEQYF.

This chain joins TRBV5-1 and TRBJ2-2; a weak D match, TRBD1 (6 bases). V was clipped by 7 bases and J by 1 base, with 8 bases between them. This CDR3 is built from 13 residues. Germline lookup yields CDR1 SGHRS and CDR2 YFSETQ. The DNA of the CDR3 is TGCGCCAGCTCCAGGGGGAACACCGGGGAGCTGTTTTTT. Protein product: CASSRGNTGELFF.

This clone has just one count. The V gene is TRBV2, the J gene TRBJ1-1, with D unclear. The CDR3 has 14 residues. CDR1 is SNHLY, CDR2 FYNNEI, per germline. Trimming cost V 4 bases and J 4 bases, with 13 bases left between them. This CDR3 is CASSVKWSGTEAFF. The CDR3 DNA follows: TGTGCCAGCAGTGTGAAATGGAGCGGCACTGAAGCTTTCTTT.

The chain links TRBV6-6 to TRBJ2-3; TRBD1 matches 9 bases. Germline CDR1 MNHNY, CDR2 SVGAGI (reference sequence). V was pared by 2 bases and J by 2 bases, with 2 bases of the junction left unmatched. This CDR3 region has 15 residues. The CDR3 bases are TGTGCCAGCAGTTACGGGACAGGGATCACAGATACGCAGTATTTT. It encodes CASSYGTGITDTQYF.

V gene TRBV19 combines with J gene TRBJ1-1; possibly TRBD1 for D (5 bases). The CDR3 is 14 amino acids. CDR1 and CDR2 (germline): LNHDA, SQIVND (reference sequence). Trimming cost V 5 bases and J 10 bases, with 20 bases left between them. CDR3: CASSVGRDWVGAFF. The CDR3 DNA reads TGTGCCAGTAGTGTTGGACGGGACTGGGTAGGAGCTTTCTTT.

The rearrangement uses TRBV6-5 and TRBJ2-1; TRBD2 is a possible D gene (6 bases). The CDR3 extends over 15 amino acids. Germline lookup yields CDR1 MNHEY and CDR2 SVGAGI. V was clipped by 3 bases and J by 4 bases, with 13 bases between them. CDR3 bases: TGTGCCAGCAGTTATGGGCGGGGCTATTACAATGAGCAGTTCTTC. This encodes CASSYGRGYYNEQFF.

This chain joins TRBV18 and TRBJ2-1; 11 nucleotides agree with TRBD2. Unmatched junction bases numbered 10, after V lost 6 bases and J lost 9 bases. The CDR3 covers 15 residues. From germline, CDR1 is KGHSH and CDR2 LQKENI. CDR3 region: CASSHSGGAGSEQFF. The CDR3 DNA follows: TGTGCCAGCTCGCATAGCGGGGGGGCCGGGAGTGAGCAGTTCTTC. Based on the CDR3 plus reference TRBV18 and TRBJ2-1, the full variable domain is NAGVMQNPRHLVRRRGQEARLRCSPMKGHSHVYWYRQLPEEGLKFMVYLQKENIIDESGMPKERFSAEFPKEGPSILRIQQVVRGDSAAYFCASSHSGGAGSEQFFGPGTRLTVL.

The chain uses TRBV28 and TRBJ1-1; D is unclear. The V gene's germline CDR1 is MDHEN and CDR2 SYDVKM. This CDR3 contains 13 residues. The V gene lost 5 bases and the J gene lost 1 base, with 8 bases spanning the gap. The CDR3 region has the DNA TGTGCCAGCAGTCCCCCTTGGAACACTGAAGCTTTCTTT. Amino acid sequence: CASSPPWNTEAFF.

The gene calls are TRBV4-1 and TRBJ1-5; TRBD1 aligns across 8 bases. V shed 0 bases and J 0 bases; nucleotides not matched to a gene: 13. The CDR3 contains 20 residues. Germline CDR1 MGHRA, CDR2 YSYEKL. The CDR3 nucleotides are TGCGCCAGCAGCCAAGAACAAATCTTTAAGACAGGGGATAGCAATCAGCCCCAGCATTTT. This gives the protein CASSQEQIFKTGDSNQPQHF.

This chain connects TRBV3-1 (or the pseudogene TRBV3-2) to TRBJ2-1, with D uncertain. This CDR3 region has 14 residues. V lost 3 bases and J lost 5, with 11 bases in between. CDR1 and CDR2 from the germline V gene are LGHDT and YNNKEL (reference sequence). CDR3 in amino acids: CASSQGPPNNEQFF. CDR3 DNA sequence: TGTGCCAGCAGCCAGGGCCCCCCTAACAATGAGCAGTTCTTC.

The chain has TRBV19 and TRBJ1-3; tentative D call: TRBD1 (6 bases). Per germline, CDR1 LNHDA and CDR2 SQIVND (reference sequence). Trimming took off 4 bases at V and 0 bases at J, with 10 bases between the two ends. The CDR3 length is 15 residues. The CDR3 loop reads CASSSNRDSGNTIYF. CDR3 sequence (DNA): TGTGCCAGTAGTAGCAACAGGGACTCTGGAAACACCATATATTTT.

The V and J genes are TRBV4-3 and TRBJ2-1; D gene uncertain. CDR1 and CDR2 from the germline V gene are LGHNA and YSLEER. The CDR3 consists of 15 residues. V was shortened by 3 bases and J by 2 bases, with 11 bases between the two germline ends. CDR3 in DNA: TGCGCCAGCAGCCAGGGCCCCGCGACCTACAATGAGCAGTTCTTC. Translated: CASSQGPATYNEQFF.